The clone carrying this T cell receptor (beta chain) was recorded once. Other DNA sequences in this sample translate to the same CDR3. This record comes from a study of blood T cell repertoires in COVID-19. The CDR3 sequence is 14 residues long. Trimming removed 0 bases at V and 1 base at J, with 5 bases between. Germline CDR1 reads SGHDT; CDR2 reads YYEEEE. Assay used: immunoSEQ multiplex PCR; TCRdb lists only in-frame clones, some missing. The sample shows around 180,000 clones, about 91% of them seen only once. Material for sequencing was peripheral blood. The sequence was obtained from a woman in her twenties or thirties with acute or convalescent COVID-19. V usage is TRBV5-6 and J usage is TRBJ1-3; D remains ambiguous. CDR3: CASSLGLSGNTIYF. In DNA form, the CDR3 reads TGTGCCAGCAGCTTGGGACTTTCTGGAAACACCATATATTTT.